This TCR beta chain emerged from a study of patients and donors after allogeneic stem cell transplantation. TCRdb re-derived calls from the RT-PCR reads in MiXCR, one entry per CDR3 protein. The top ten hold roughly 6% of the sample, which has 900,000 to 1,000,000 distinct CDR3 sequences, about a sixth seen once. Losses at the gene ends were 5 bases for V and 2 bases for J; bases not matched to a gene: 10. There are 16 residues in the CDR3. This clonotype was found many times. The receptor comes from a human donor who was either an allogeneic HSCT recipient or a stem cell or donor lymphocyte infusion donor (not recorded which). It is not recorded whose cells these are; they may come from a transplant donor. Sequences were obtained from blood, either unsorted or a sorted T cell fraction (not recorded which). The rearrangement uses TRBV12-3 or TRBV12-4 and TRBJ1-2; 8 bases align to TRBD1. The CDR3 DNA reads TGTGCCAGCAGTACCGAGGGGTCAGGGGGCAACTATGGCTACACCTTC. Its translation: CASSTEGSGGNYGYTF.